Here is one T cell receptor (beta chain) with its context. This sample was included in a study of human T cells and chemical hapten exposure. Turning to the study itself: Each week of the roughly 24-week study, patients had diphenylcyclopropenone applied to the scalp. Patches with 0.01% DPC went on the upper back, and the tests were read at 6 days.

V lost 3 bases to trimming and J lost 0 bases; unmatched junction nucleotides: 8. The germline CDR1 and CDR2 sequences are KGHSH and LQKENI. The CDR3 is made up of 16 amino acids. TCRdb ran MiXCR on the RACE reads and lists one entry per CDR3 protein. The table shows around 70,000 distinct CDR3 sequences, with around 10% occurring only once. The time point was: patch test 3, about 24 weeks after DPC sensitization. Indicated treatment: therapeutic diphenylcyclopropenone sensitization with weekly scalp DPC. This sequence joins TRBV18 and TRBJ2-7, with TRBD1 identical over 7 bases. This TCR came from a woman aged 45-65 years with alopecia areata. Some clones in this sample may be carry-over from other donors' samples. Sequencing was performed on whole blood, taken in connection with sensitization to the hapten diphenylcyclopropenone (DPC). Here the CDR3 DNA reads TGTGCCAGCTCACCGGATTCGGCAGGGGGCTCCTACGAGCAGTACTTC. Translated: CASSPDSAGGSYEQYF.